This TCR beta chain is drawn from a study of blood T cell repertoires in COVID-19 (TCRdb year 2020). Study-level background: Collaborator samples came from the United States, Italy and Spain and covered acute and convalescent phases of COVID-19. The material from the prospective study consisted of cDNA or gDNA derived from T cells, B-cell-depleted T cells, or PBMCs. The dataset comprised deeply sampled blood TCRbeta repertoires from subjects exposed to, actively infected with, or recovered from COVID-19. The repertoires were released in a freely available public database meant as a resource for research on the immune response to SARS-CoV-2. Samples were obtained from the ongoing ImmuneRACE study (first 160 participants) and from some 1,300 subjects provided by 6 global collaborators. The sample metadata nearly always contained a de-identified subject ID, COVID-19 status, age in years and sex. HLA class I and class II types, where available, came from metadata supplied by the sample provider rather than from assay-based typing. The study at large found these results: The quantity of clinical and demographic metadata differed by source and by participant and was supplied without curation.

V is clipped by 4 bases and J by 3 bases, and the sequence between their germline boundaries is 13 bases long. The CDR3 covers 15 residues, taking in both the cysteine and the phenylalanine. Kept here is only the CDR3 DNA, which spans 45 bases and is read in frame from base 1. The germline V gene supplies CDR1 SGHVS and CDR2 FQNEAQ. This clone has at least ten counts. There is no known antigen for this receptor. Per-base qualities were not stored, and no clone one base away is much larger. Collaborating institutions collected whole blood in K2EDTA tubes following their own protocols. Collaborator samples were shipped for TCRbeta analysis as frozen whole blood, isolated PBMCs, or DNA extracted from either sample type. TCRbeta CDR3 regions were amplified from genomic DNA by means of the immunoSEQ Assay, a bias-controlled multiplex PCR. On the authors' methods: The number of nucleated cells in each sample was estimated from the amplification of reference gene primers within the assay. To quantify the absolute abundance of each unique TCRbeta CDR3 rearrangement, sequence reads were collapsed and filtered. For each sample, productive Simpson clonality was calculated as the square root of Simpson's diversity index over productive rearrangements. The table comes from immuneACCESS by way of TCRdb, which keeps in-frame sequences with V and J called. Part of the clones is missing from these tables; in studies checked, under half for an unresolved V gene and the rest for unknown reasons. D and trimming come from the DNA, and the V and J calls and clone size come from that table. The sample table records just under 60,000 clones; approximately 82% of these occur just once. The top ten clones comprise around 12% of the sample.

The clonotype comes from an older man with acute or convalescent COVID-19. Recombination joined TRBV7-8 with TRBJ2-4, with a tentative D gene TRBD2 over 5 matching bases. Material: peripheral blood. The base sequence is TGTGCCAGCAGCTCCCCCGAGGGAGTCAAAAACATTCAGTACTTC. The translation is CASSSPEGVKNIQYF.